This TCR beta chain was sequenced for a study of post-analysis software for immune sequencing data. Study-wide context: The disease courses covered relapsing-remitting, secondary progressive and progressive-relapsing multiple sclerosis.

The trim removed 1 base at V and 4 bases at J, leaving 12 bases unmatched. The CDR3 spans 18 residues. Germline CDR1 SEHNR, CDR2 FQNEAQ (reference sequence). A word on this clonotype: Its antigen is as yet unknown.

Researchers reported that TCR beta cDNA libraries carried unique molecular identifiers. A single record per CDR3 protein comes from TCRdb applying MiXCR to the PCR reads. The repertoire has around 160,000 distinct CDR3 sequences, approximately 35% of them found once; the top ten carry 28%. Study results and limitations: The study found significantly lower normalized Chao1 diversity in multiple sclerosis patients than in controls.

The chain combines TRBV7-9 with TRBJ2-3, with 9 bases identical to TRBD1. The source material was blood, sampled after autologous hematopoietic stem cell transplantation. This receptor was taken from a girl aged 5 to 17 with multiple sclerosis. The CDR3 loop is CASSLVDRGGREADTQYF. DNA for the CDR3: TGTGCCAGCAGCTTAGTGGACAGGGGCGGCCGAGAGGCAGATACGCAGTATTTT.